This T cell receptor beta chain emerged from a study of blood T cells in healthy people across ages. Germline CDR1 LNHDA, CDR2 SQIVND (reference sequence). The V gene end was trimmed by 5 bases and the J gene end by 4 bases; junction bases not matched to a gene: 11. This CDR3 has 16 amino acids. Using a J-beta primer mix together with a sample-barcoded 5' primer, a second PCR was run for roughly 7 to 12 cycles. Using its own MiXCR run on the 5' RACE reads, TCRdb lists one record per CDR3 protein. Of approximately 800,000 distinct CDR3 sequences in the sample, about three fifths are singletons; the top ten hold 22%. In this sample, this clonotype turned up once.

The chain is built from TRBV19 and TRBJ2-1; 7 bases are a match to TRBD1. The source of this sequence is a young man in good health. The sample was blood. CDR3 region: CASSSPTGWIYNEQFF. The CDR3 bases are TGTGCCAGTAGTTCTCCGACAGGGTGGATATACAATGAGCAGTTCTTC.